This TCR beta chain was sequenced for a study of T cell repertoires in cytomegalovirus infection. V was clipped by 2 bases and J by 7 bases; unmatched bases: 20. From germline, CDR1 is SGHTA and CDR2 FQGTGA. This CDR3 region has 19 residues. This clonotype was counted many times. A single record per CDR3 protein comes from TCRdb applying MiXCR to the reads. The sample shows over 200,000 distinct CDR3 sequences, roughly an eighth of them seen only once. This TCR was recovered from a human donor in good health (CMV status not recorded). Some clones in this sample may be carry-over from other donors' samples. The rearrangement joins TRBV7-3 to TRBJ2-1, with 7 bases identical to TRBD2. Sequencing used PBMCs. The CDR3 region has the DNA TGTGCCAGCAGCTTACATGGGTGGCGGGTGGGAGGGCCGGGGAATGAGCAGTTCTTC. Translation: CASSLHGWRVGGPGNEQFF.